The clone carrying this T cell receptor (beta chain) appeared many times. What it binds is not known. Germline CDR1 is SGHTA and CDR2 is FQGNSA. Trimming removed 5 bases from V and 0 bases from J, with 14 bases in between. CDR3 size: 16 residues. The data were obtained in a study of T cell repertoires in cytomegalovirus infection. TCRdb fed the reads into MiXCR, producing one record per CDR3 protein. The sample includes under 850,000 distinct CDR3 sequences, around a third of them seen just once. The chain carries TRBV7-2 and TRBJ2-1; D unresolved. Sequencing was performed on cultured PBMCs, taken from culture after CMV antigen stimulation. This receptor was identified in a human donor in good health (CMV status not recorded). Some clones in this sample may be carry-over from other donors' samples. The CDR3 protein is CASSTLNARSYNEQFF. The CDR3 DNA reads TGTGCCAGCAGCACCCTGAACGCCCGCTCCTACAATGAGCAGTTCTTC.